What follows is one T cell receptor (beta chain) and its context. The CDR3 is 14 residues long. Germline values: CDR1 LGHDT, CDR2 YNNKEL (reference sequence). V was cut by 4 bases and J by 3 bases, with 12 bases left in between. This sample was included in a study of blood T cell repertoires in COVID-19. Study at large: Samples taken during acute and convalescent COVID-19 were collected in the United States, Italy and Spain.

The assay was immunoSEQ multiplex PCR, and TCRdb's table has in-frame clones only and misses some. This table has 200,000 to 250,000 clones, roughly four fifths appearing once. The sample taken for sequencing was peripheral blood. The sequence came from a woman aged 40 to 49 with acute or convalescent COVID-19. This chain links TRBV3-1 (or the pseudogene TRBV3-2) with TRBJ1-2; D is undetermined. The CDR3 sequence is CASSPTGIHYGYTF. The CDR3, as DNA: TGTGCCAGCAGCCCAACCGGGATCCACTATGGCTACACCTTC.